This TCR beta chain stems from a study of regulatory T cells in long-lasting Graves disease. Study background: Antithyroid drugs had been taken by newly diagnosed Graves' patients for under 3 months. Study observations and caveats: TRBV28 was favored in persistent disease, as were TRBJ1-2 and TRBJ2-5.

Researchers made TCR beta libraries by using iRepertoire HTBI primers and running Arm-PCR on CDR3 regions. TCRdb analysed the multiplex PCR reads with MiXCR anew, one entry per CDR3 protein. The sample yields over 400,000 distinct CDR3 sequences, 14% seen once. V trimming: 7 bases; J trimming: 11 bases; junction bases outside the gene matches: 7. Germline V gene lookup returns CDR1 LNHDA and CDR2 SQIVND (reference sequence). CDR3 length: 11 residues. Time point: newly diagnosed GD, antithyroid drugs for less than 3 months. Construction of the TCR library relied on RNA isolated from PBMCs. Comments on this clonotype: Its specificity is unknown.

This sample was shared with a second study, whose subject was T cells in Graves' hyperthyroidism and ophthalmopathy. As that report states: The HTBI primer set served for first-round RT-PCR of the TCR CDR3.

Material: peripheral blood mononuclear cells (PBMCs), obtained at new diagnosis, from a patient treated with antithyroid drugs. The TCR was taken from a woman in her forties or fifties with Graves disease. The chain joins TRBV19 to TRBJ1-1, with TRBD1 matching 7 bases. The CDR3 region is CASIREGAAFF. DNA for the CDR3: TGTGCCAGTATTCGGGAGGGGGCGGCTTTCTTT.